This T cell receptor beta chain was identified during a study of cytomegalovirus exposure and HLA in healthy donors. Study overall: The Caucasian-associated ancestry cluster contained about 80% of the roughly 400 genotyped donors.

Concerning this clone itself: As yet, its antigen is unknown.

Notes on the study in general: HLA allele associations emerged for roughly 17,000 TCR beta sequences in a later analysis, at 0.05 false discovery rate. Roughly even sequencing depth across donors was the assumption behind the presence/absence analyses. A link between a missense DCLRE1C variant and TCR beta V- and J-gene trimming emerged from a later analysis.

Both 60 Vbeta primers and 13 Jbeta primers went into the PCR. The data were produced by immunoSEQ multiplex PCR, yet TCRdb's version contains in-frame clones alone and is incomplete. In the table there are about 110,000 clones, around 75% of which are singletons. The sequencing input was PBMCs. The sequence derives from a man aged 35-49 years in good health and CMV-seronegative.

The CDR3 here is CASSLEEQGTGEQFF. As DNA, the CDR3 is TGCGCCAGCAGCCTAGAAGAACAGGGGACAGGTGAGCAGTTCTTC. This rearrangement joins TRBV4-1 to TRBJ2-1, with TRBD1 matching over 8 bases. Per the germline V gene, CDR1 is MGHRA and CDR2 is YSYEKL. Losses at the gene ends were 4 bases for V and 9 bases for J; bases not matched to a gene: 11. The CDR3 is 15 amino acids.